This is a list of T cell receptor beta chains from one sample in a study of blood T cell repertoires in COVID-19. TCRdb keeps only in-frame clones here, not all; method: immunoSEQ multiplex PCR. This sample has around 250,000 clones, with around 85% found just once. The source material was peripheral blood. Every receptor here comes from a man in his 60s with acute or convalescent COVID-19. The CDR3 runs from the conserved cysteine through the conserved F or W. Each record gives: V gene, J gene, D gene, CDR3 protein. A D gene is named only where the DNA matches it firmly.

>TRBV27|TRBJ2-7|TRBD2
CASSSAPRGGSWASASSYEQYF
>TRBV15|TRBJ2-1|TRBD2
CATSRANTGLEYNEQFF
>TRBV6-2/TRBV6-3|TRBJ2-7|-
CASSPPARRPYEQYF
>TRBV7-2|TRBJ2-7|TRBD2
CASSRGLAGAYEQYF
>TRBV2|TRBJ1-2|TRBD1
CASKGGQGWTNYGYTF
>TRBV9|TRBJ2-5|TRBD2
CASSAGLVETQYF
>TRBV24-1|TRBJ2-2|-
CATSDDRRGMAGELFF
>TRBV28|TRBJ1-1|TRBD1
CASSREGARTEAFF
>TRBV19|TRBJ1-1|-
CASSIQREGTEAFF
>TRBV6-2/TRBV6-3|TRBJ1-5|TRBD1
CASSSTGGNQPQHF
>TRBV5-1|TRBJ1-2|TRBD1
CASSPSSPTGLRVGYTF
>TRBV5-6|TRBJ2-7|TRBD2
CASSLLDGLVYEQYF
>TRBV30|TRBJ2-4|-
CAWSPYGGSTKNIQYF
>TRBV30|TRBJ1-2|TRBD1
CAFRQGVNYGYTF
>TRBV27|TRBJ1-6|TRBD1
CASSVRDSGDSPLHF
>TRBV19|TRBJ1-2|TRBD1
CASSRQGNGYTF
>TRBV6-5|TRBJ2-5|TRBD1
CASTQDRGSETQYF
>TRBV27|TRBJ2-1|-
CASSLASHNEQFF
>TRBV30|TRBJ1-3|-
CAWIPRGNRRGNTIYF
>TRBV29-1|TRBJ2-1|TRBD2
CSVGAGVNEQFF
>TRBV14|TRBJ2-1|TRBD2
CASSRILLAGNSITYNEQFF
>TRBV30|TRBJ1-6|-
CAWSVREGSPLHF
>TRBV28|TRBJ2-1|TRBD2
CASSVPPPGLAGVNNEQFF
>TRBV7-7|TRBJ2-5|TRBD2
CASSLAGGDKETQYF
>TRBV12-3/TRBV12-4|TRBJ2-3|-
CASSLDSPDTQYF
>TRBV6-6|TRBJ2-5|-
CASSLTGGRGFKETQYF
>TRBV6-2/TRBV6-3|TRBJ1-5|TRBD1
CASSRQGAKNQPQHF
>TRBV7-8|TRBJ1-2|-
CASSLGKAADYGYTF
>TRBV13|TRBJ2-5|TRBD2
CASSRWPGLAGPGEETQYF
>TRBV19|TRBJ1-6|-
CASSTQGPGNSPLHF
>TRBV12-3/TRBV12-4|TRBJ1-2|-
CASSATDYGYTF
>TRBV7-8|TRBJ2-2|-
CASSPRTGELFF
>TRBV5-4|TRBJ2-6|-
CASKPGVGSSGANVLTF
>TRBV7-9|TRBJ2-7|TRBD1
CASSLEATGHGQYF
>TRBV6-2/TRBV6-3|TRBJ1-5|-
CASSFGGKTGNQLEPQHF
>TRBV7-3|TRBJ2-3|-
CASSYRGDTQYF
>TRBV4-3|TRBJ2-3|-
CASSVHRDKRTDTQYF
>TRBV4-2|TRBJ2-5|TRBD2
CASSQDPPSGRGVETQYF
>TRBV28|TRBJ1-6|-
CASSNGDFRSLHF
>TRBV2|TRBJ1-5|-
CASAPPAGDSNQPQHF
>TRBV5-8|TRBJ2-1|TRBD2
CASRPLSGSNEQFF
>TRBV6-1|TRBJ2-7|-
CASSEALPRSAYEQYF
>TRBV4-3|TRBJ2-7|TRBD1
CASSHSATGETYEQYF
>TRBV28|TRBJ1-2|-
CASSFGSPQGGYGYTF
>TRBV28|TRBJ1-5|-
CALQGPLGNQPQHF
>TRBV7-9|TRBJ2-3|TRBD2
CASSYTGLAGRGSTDTQYF